The entry below describes one T cell receptor beta chain. Source study methods: The assay estimated nucleated cells by amplifying reference gene primers. Profiled with immunoSEQ multiplex PCR; TCRdb holds only in-frame clones, not every one. Clone size and the V and J calls come from that table; the DNA yielded D and trimming. Of 62,000 or so clones listed, roughly 88% were seen once; the top ten hold less than 2.5%. The data were taken from a study of blood T cell repertoires in COVID-19. Study as a whole: Researchers got acute and convalescent COVID-19 samples from the United States, Italy and Spain. PBMCs, B-cell-depleted T cells, or T cells provided the cDNA or gDNA that made up the material.

Per the germline V gene, CDR1 is SGHDT and CDR2 is YYEEEE. This CDR3 has 14 residues. V was clipped by 2 bases and J by 0 bases, with 9 bases between them. The sequencing sample was made of peripheral blood. The V and J genes are TRBV5-6 and TRBJ2-7, with D possibly TRBD1 on 5 matching bases. The receptor comes from a human donor in a cohort sampled during active COVID-19. This chain's CDR3 is CASSLVGPSYEQYF. The CDR3 nucleotides read TGTGCCAGCAGCTTAGTGGGGCCCTCCTACGAGCAGTACTTC.